The 28 T cell receptor beta chains listed next were all sequenced from one sample in a study of blood T cell repertoires in COVID-19. TCRdb's table, derived via immunoSEQ multiplex PCR, lists solely in-frame clones and lacks some. The sample includes 200,000 to 250,000 clones, about 90% of them seen just once. Sequencing was carried out using peripheral blood. The receptors were gathered from a man aged 25-45 years with COVID-19, enrolled during active disease.

This chain uses TRBV4-2 with TRBJ1-5; a weak D match, TRBD1 (5 bases). V was pared by 0 bases and J by 5 bases, with 11 bases between. Germline V gives CDR1 LGHNA, CDR2 YNFKEQ. The CDR3 runs to 15 residues. This chain's CDR3 is CASSQDRPGDQPQHF. The DNA of the CDR3 is TGTGCCAGCAGCCAAGATCGGCCGGGGGATCAGCCCCAGCATTTT.

Regarding this clone: Germline is not matched at one junction end, which may reflect a read error. The chain carries TRBV7-9 and TRBJ2-7, with 8 positions matching TRBD1. The CDR3 sequence is 16 residues long. The germline V gene has CDR1 SEHNR and CDR2 FQNEAQ (reference sequence). The CDR3, as DNA: TGTGTCAGCAGCTTAGTTGCCGGGACAGGTGGAGGGGAGCAGTACTTC. Protein sequence: CVSSLVAGTGGGEQYF. Drawing the rest from reference TRBV7-9 and TRBJ2-7, the complete variable domain is DTGVSQNPRHKITKRGQNVTFRCDPISEHNRLYWYRQTLGQGPEFLTYFQNEAQLEKSRLLSDRFSAERPKGSFSTLEIQRTEQGDSAMYLCVSSLVAGTGGGEQYFGPGTRLTVT.

The chain carries TRBV27 and TRBJ2-5, with 11 bases identical to TRBD2. Germline trimming cut 4 bases from V and 0 bases from J; bases unmatched to any gene: 4. The CDR3 spans 16 residues. Per the germline V gene, CDR1 is MNHEY and CDR2 is SMNVEV (reference sequence). The CDR3 DNA sequence: TGTGCCAGCAGTTCCAGACTAGCGGGAAACCAAGAGACCCAGTACTTC. Translation: CASSSRLAGNQETQYF.

In this sample, this clone turned up once. The V and J genes are TRBV5-6 and TRBJ1-5; no clear D. The V end lost 2 bases, the J end lost 4 bases, and 4 bases lay between the germline ends. This CDR3 has 12 amino acids. From germline, CDR1 is SGHDT and CDR2 YYEEEE. The CDR3 here is CASSFGNQPQHF. CDR3 in DNA: TGTGCCAGCAGCTTCGGGAATCAGCCCCAGCATTTT.

The chain joins TRBV5-6 to TRBJ2-7; D gene ambiguous. Trimming left V 4 bases short and J 1 base short, with 15 bases between. Per germline, CDR1 SGHDT and CDR2 YYEEEE. The CDR3 sequence is 15 residues long. The CDR3 DNA follows: TGTGCCAGCAGCCTCCTTGGGCAGGCGTCCTACGAGCAGTACTTC. It is translated as CASSLLGQASYEQYF.

The genes are TRBV27 and TRBJ2-2; 8 nucleotides match TRBD2. The CDR3 is 16 residues long. In germline, CDR1 is MNHEY, CDR2 SMNVEV (reference sequence). The ends lost 6 bases at V and 6 bases at J; junction bases unmatched: 12. The CDR3 region has the DNA TGTGCCAGCAGGGTATTTGCGGGAGGAACCTCCGGGGAGCTGTTTTTT. This translates into CASRVFAGGTSGELFF.

The chain has TRBV28 and TRBJ2-7; a weak D match, TRBD1 (5 bases). V was pared by 4 bases and J by 1 base, with 17 bases between. Germline V gene sequence: CDR1 MDHEN, CDR2 SYDVKM. This CDR3 is 16 amino acids long. The CDR3 nucleotides are TGTGCCAGCAGTTCTACAGGACATATTCCATCCTACGAGCAGTACTTC. Protein product: CASSSTGHIPSYEQYF.

The gene calls are TRBV5-6 and TRBJ1-2; 7 bases agree with TRBD1. This CDR3 spans 11 amino acids. Germline loops: CDR1 SGHDT, CDR2 YYEEEE. V lost 3 bases and J lost 14; bases outside the gene matches: 7. CDR3 region: CASSYCLQGTF. The CDR3 DNA is TGTGCCAGCAGCTATTGCCTACAGGGGACCTTC.

This clone was observed a single time. The chain carries TRBV28 and TRBJ1-5; D gene ambiguous. This CDR3 region has 14 residues. Trimming shortened V by 3 bases and J by 5 bases, and 11 bases separated the two germline ends. Germline lookup yields CDR1 MDHEN and CDR2 SYDVKM. The DNA of the CDR3 is TGTGCCAGCAGTTTTGGGTACAGCTATCAGCCCCAGCATTTT. This gives the protein CASSFGYSYQPQHF.

The chain uses TRBV5-6 and TRBJ2-1; TRBD1 matches at 7 bases. CDR3 size: 15 residues. Germline trimming cut 5 bases from V and 2 bases from J; bases unmatched to any gene: 7. CDR1 and CDR2 (germline): SGHDT, YYEEEE. The CDR3 nucleotides read TGTGCCAGCAGGGATACAGGGGCCCCCTACAATGAGCAGTTCTTC. This translates into CASRDTGAPYNEQFF.

This chain uses TRBV7-2 with TRBJ1-2; TRBD1 is a possible D gene (5 bases). Germline V CDR1 and CDR2: SGHTA, FQGNSA. The V and J ends lost 5 bases and 4 bases respectively, with 23 bases between them. The CDR3 spans 17 residues. The CDR3 bases are TGTGCCAGCAGCCAGGGAACGGCCAAAGCACCGATCTATGGCTACACCTTC. This translates into CASSQGTAKAPIYGYTF.

The genes are TRBV5-1 and TRBJ1-4; D may be TRBD1 (5 bases). Deletions cut 0 bases from V and 1 base from J, with 13 bases between. This CDR3 has 17 amino acids. Germline CDR1 reads SGHRS; CDR2 reads YFSETQ. The CDR3: CASSLDGGSGTNEKLFF. In DNA form, the CDR3 reads TGCGCCAGCAGCTTGGATGGGGGGTCGGGAACTAATGAAAAACTGTTTTTT.

J is TRBJ2-3 and V is TRBV5-1; possible D gene TRBD2, 5 bases. CDR3 length: 14 residues. The V and J ends lost 6 bases and 0 bases respectively, with 11 bases between them. CDR1 SGHRS and CDR2 YFSETQ come from the germline V gene. The CDR3, as DNA: TGCGCCAGCATCCCGGGGTCTAGCACAGATACGCAGTATTTT. Encoded protein: CASIPGSSTDTQYF.

The chain combines TRBV9 with TRBJ1-1, with D tentatively TRBD1 (6 bases). The CDR3 extends over 13 amino acids. Trimming cost V 3 bases and J 7 bases, with 13 bases left between them. Germline CDR1 is SGDLS and CDR2 is YYNGEE. This CDR3 is CASSATGQIEAFF. The CDR3 region has the DNA TGTGCCAGCAGCGCTACGGGACAAATTGAAGCTTTCTTT.

The chain links TRBV19 to TRBJ2-2, with 7 bases fitting TRBD1. Per germline, CDR1 LNHDA and CDR2 SQIVND (reference sequence). The J segment lost 2 bases and the V segment lost 3 bases, leaving 9 bases of the junction unmatched. This CDR3 comprises 17 residues. CDR3 in amino acids: CASSITPGTANTGELFF. The CDR3 region has the DNA TGTGCCAGTAGTATCACACCCGGGACAGCCAACACCGGGGAGCTGTTTTTT.

The V and J genes are TRBV19 and TRBJ2-1, with a weak D call TRBD1 (5 bases). Germline CDR1 LNHDA, CDR2 SQIVND (reference sequence). Trimming shortened V by 5 bases and J by 1 base, and 15 bases separated the two germline ends. CDR3 length: 16 amino acids. The CDR3 coding sequence is TGTGCCAGTAGTTATAAGGGGATTGGGTCCTACAATGAGCAGTTCTTC. Translated: CASSYKGIGSYNEQFF.

V and J are TRBV6-6 and TRBJ2-7; 7 nucleotides match TRBD1. V shed 7 bases and J 1 base; nucleotides not matched to a gene: 4. CDR1 and CDR2 from the germline V gene are MNHNY and SVGAGI (reference sequence). The CDR3 contains 13 residues. This chain's CDR3 is CASTPRGSYEQYF. The CDR3, as DNA: TGTGCCAGCACCCCCAGGGGGTCCTACGAGCAGTACTTC.

V usage is TRBV6-5 and J usage is TRBJ1-4; TRBD1 matches at 8 bases. The germline gives CDR1 MNHEY, CDR2 SVGAGI. J was trimmed by 5 bases and V by 6 bases; bases with no gene match: 5. This CDR3 is 14 amino acids long. The CDR3 coding sequence is TGTGCCAGCAGCAGGGACAGGAGAAATGAAAAACTGTTTTTT. The encoded protein is CASSRDRRNEKLFF.

This sequence joins TRBV18 and TRBJ1-5; 7 bases are shared with TRBD1. V was pared by 3 bases and J by 2 bases, with 7 bases of the junction left unmatched. Per germline, CDR1 KGHSH and CDR2 LQKENI. The CDR3 spans 16 residues. CDR3 DNA sequence: TGTGCCAGCTCACCTACCAGGGGGGAGGGCAATCAGCCCCAGCATTTT. Residues: CASSPTRGEGNQPQHF.

The rearrangement uses TRBV11-2 and TRBJ1-6, with TRBD1 matching over 7 bases. Germline loops: CDR1 SGHAT, CDR2 FQNNGV. The CDR3 runs to 15 residues. V dropped 3 bases and J dropped 5; count of bases not matched to a gene: 4. The CDR3 sequence is CASSFQTGDNSPLHF. In nucleotides, the CDR3 is TGTGCCAGCAGCTTCCAAACAGGGGATAATTCACCCCTCCACTTT.

The V call is TRBV5-1, the J call TRBJ1-1; D is unclear. Per the germline V gene, CDR1 is SGHRS and CDR2 is YFSETQ. This CDR3 spans 13 amino acids. Trimming shortened V by 2 bases and J by 1 base, and 6 bases separated the two germline ends. CDR3 DNA sequence: TGCGCCAGCAGCTTAAACTCGAACACTGAAGCTTTCTTT. Residues: CASSLNSNTEAFF.

The J gene is TRBJ2-2, the V gene TRBV19; possible D gene TRBD1, 5 bases. CDR1 is LNHDA and CDR2 is SQIVND in the germline V gene (reference sequence). The CDR3 is 14 amino acids. V was trimmed by 0 bases and J by 7 bases, leaving 9 bases between them. The CDR3 spells CASSIDRAGGELFF. Written as DNA, the CDR3 is TGTGCCAGTAGTATAGACAGGGCCGGCGGGGAGCTGTTTTTT.

J is TRBJ1-5 and V is TRBV7-2; 9 nucleotides match TRBD1. J lost 9 bases, V lost 1 base, and 10 bases had no gene match. This CDR3 region has 16 residues. Germline V lookup: CDR1 SGHTA, CDR2 FQGNSA. CDR3 sequence: CASSLGGQGSSGPQHF. In DNA form, the CDR3 reads TGTGCCAGCAGCTTAGGCGGACAGGGGTCATCAGGGCCCCAGCATTTT.

V usage is TRBV28 and J usage is TRBJ2-1, with 9 bases that match TRBD2. V was pared by 7 bases and J by 0 bases, with 13 bases of the junction left unmatched. This CDR3 contains 18 residues. Germline V gene sequence: CDR1 MDHEN, CDR2 SYDVKM. CDR3 in amino acids: CASTAAVPSGTSYNEQFF. In DNA, the CDR3 is TGTGCCAGCACCGCCGCCGTCCCTAGCGGGACCTCCTACAATGAGCAGTTCTTC.

V and J are TRBV27 and TRBJ2-1; 10 bases agree with TRBD1. The CDR3 contains 12 residues. CDR1 is MNHEY and CDR2 is SMNVEV in the germline V gene (reference sequence). J lost 16 bases, V lost 2 bases, and 5 bases had no gene match. The CDR3 nucleotides are TGTGCCAGCAGTTTAAATGACAGGGGGCTATTCTTC. Translation: CASSLNDRGLFF.

The V and J genes are TRBV18 and TRBJ2-1; the D gene is possibly TRBD2 (6 bases). The CDR3 is 14 amino acids. Trimming removed 1 base from V and 5 bases from J, with 9 bases in between. CDR1 KGHSH and CDR2 LQKENI come from the germline V gene. Here the CDR3 DNA reads TGTGCCAGCTCACCACAGCGGGCGGACAATGAGCAGTTCTTC. As protein: CASSPQRADNEQFF.

The chain employs TRBV9 and TRBJ2-3; 10 bases agree with TRBD1. This CDR3 contains 18 residues. With 3 bases clipped from V and 0 bases from J, the junction kept 10 bases outside the gene matches. Germline loops: CDR1 SGDLS, CDR2 YYNGEE. The CDR3 region has the DNA TGTGCCAGCAGCGCAGAGACAGGGGGCGGAAGAAGCACAGATACGCAGTATTTT. The encoded protein is CASSAETGGGRSTDTQYF.

The chain employs TRBV4-1 and TRBJ2-7, with 10 positions matching TRBD1. Germline-derived CDR1 and CDR2 are MGHRA and YSYEKL. This CDR3 has 15 residues. The ends lost 5 bases at V and 1 base at J; junction bases unmatched: 5. The CDR3 here is CASSKPGQGSYEQYF. DNA for the CDR3: TGCGCCAGCAGCAAACCGGGACAGGGGTCCTACGAGCAGTACTTC.